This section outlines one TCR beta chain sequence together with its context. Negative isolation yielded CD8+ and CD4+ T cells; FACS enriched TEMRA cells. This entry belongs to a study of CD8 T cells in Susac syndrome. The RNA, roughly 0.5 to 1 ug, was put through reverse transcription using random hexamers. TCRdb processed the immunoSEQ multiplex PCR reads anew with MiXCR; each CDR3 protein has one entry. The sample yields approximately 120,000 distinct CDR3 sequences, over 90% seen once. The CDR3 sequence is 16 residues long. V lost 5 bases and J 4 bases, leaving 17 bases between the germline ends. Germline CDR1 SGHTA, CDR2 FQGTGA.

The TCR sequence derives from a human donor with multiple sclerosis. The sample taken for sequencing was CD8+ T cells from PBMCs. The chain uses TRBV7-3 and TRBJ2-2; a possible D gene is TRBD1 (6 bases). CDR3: CASSPGSDSFTGELFF. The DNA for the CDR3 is TGTGCCAGCAGCCCCGGGTCGGACAGTTTCACCGGGGAGCTGTTTTTT.